The entry below describes one TCR beta chain. Germline V lookup: CDR1 MNHNS, CDR2 SASEGT. V lost 4 bases to trimming and J lost 0 bases, with 9 bases between them. The CDR3 is 14 residues long. The assay was immunoSEQ multiplex PCR, and TCRdb's table has in-frame clones only and misses some. The sample shows about 73,000 clones, 93% of them seen only once. The data are from a study of technical replicates of blood from several donors. The chain joins TRBV6-1 to TRBJ2-5, with D possibly TRBD2 on 6 matching bases. This receptor was obtained from a human donor in good health. The material sequenced was T cells isolated from PBMCs. CDR3 sequence (DNA): TGTGCCAGCAGTGTACGGGGGTACCAAGAGACCCAGTACTTC. It specifies CASSVRGYQETQYF.